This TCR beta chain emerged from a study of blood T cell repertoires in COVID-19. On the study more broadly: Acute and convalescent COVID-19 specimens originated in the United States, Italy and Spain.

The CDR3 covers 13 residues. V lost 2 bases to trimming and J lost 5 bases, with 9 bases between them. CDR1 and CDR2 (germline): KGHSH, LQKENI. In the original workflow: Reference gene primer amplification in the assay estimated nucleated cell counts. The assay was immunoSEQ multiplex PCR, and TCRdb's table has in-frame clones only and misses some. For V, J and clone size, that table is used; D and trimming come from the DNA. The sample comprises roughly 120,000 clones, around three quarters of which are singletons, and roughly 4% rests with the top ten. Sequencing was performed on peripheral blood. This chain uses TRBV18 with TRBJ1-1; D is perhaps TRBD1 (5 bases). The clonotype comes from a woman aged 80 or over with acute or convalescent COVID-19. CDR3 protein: CASSPNRGTEAFF. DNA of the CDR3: TGTGCCAGCTCACCAAATAGGGGTACTGAAGCTTTCTTT.